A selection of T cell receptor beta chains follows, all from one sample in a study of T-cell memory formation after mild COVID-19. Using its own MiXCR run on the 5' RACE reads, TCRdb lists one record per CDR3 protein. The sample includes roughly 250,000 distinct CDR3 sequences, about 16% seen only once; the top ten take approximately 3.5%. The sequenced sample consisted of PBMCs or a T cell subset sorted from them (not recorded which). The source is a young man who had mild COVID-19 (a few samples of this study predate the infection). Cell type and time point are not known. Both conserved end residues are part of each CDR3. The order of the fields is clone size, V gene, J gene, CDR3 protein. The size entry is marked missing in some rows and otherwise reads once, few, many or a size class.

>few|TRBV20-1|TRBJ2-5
CSAGYNSQETQYF
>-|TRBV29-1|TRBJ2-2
CSVDRTGELFF
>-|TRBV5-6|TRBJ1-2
CASSPTGSAYGYTF
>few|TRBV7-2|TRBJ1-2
CASTLDRDHGYTF
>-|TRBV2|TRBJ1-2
CASSRDGTGGYTF
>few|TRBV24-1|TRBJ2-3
CATRKSGTDTQYF
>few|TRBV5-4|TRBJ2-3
CASSLGQGMSDTQYF
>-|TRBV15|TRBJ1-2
CATSRGYGYTF
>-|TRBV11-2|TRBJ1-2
CASSLTDSGGYTF
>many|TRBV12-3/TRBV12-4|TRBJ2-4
CASSFSRGDLAKNIQYF
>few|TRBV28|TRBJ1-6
CASRVESSYNSPLHF
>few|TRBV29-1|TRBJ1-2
CSVQGYYGYTF
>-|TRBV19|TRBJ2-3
CASSRYTGTDTQYF
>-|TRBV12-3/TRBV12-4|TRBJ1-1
CASSMTQGAWTEAFF
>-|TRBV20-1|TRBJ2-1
CSARGTGPSSYNEQFF
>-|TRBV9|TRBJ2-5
CASSNRDSWGTQYF
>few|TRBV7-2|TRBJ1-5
CASSYHQGEPQHF
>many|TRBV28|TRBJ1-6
CASSLIPPLSTGMGNSPLHF
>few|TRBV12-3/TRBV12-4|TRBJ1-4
CASSLRQSNEKLFF
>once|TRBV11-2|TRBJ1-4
CASSFSGSPEKLFF
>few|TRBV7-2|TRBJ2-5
CASSLVRLLPRETQYF
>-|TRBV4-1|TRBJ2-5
CASSPLSQETQYF
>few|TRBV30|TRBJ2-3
CAWNPQGEDTQYF
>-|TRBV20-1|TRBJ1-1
CSCRGANTEAFF
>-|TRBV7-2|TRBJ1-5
CATSGGRTQSQHF
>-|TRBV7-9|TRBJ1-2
CASSTLTGILWGYTF
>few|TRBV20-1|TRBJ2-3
CSATLGGFSDTQYF
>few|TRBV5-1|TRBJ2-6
CASFTGSGANVLTF
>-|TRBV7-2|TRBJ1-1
CASSLVGQMNTEAFF
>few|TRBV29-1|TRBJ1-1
CSALERGVEAFF
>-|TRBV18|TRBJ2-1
CASSPPRAEQFF
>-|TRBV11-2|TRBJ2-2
CASSRQLGGELFF
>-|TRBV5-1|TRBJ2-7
CASSPGTPSYEQYF
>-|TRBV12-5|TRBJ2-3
CASGPLVRTDTQYF
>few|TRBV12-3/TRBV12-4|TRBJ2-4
CASLRGRDIQYF
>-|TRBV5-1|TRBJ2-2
CASNRGFGDPGELFF
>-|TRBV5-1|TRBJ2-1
CASSSSGGGDEQFF
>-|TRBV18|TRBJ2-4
CASSPDTRNLQYF
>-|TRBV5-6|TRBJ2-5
CASNRGPETQYF
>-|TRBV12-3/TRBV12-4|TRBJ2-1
CASSVSFQPHEQFF
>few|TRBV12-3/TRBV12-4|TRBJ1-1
CASSRTQGTEAFF
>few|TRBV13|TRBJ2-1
CASSPFVNEQFF
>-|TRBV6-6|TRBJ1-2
CASSTTGRYGYTF
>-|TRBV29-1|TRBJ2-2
CSVESPRRGTGELFF
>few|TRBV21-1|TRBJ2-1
CASSKAWTGSYNEQFF
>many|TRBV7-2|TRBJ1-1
CASSLSSGNTEAFF
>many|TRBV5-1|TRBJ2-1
CASSLEGQPHNEQFF
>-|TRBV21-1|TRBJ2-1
CASSEQGAHGQFF
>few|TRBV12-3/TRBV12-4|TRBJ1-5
CASSRGDRPQHF
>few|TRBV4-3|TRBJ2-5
CASSQDASGGGKTQYF
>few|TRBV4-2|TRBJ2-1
CASSRGARYNEQFF
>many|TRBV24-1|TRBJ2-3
CATGGLTDTQYF
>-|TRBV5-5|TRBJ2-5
CASSPMTSGQETQYF
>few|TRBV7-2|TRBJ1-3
CASSPTRTGVGNTIYF
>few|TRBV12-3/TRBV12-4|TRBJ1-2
CASSFQNYGYTF
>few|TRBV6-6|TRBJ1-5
CASSLPSNQPQHF
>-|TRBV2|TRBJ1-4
CASSPDGPWGLTNEKLFF
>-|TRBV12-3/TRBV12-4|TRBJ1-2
CASRERQGYGYTF
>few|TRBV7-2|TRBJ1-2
CASSLAPRGIGF